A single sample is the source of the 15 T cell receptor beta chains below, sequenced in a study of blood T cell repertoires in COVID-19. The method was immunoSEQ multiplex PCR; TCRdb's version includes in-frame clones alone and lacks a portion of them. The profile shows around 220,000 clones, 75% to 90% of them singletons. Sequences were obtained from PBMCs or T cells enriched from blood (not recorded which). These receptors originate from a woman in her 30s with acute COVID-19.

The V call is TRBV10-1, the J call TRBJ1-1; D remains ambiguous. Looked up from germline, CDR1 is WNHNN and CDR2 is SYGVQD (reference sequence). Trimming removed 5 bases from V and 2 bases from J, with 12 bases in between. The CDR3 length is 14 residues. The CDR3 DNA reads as TGCGCCAGCAGTACGAAACAAATTAACACTGAAGCTTTCTTT. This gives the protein CASSTKQINTEAFF.

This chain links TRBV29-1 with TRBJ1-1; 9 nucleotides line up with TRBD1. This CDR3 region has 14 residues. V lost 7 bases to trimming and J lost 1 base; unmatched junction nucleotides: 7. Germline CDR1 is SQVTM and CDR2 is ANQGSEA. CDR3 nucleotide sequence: TGCAGCGCCGGGACGGGACAGGGGAACACTGAAGCTTTCTTT. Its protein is CSAGTGQGNTEAFF.

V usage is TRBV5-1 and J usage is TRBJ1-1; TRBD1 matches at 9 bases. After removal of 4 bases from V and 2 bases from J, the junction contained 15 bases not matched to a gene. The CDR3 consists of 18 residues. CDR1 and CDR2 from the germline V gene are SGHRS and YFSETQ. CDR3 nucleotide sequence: TGCGCCAGCAGCGAGAGGACGGGACAGGGAGTCGGAAACACTGAAGCTTTCTTT. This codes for CASSERTGQGVGNTEAFF.

The CDR3 region has the DNA TGTGCCACAGGGGGGGGTACCGGGACAGGCTATGGCTACACCTTC. Protein: CATGGGTGTGYGYTF. J is TRBJ1-2 and V is TRBV6-5; TRBD1 matches 8 bases. The CDR3 contains 15 residues. The germline CDR1 and CDR2 sequences are MNHEY and SVGAGI. After removal of 10 bases from V and 4 bases from J, the junction contained 14 bases not matched to a gene.

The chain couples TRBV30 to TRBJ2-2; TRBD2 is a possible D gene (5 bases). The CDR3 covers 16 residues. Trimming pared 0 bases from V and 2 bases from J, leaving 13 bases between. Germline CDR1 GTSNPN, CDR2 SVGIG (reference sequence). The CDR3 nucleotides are TGTGCCTGGAGTGTACTTCTCGGGATTAACACCGGGGAGCTGTTTTTT. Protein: CAWSVLLGINTGELFF.

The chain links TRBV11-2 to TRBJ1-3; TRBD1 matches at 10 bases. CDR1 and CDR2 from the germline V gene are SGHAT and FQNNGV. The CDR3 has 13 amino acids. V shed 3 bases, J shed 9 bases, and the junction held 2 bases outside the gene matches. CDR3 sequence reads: CASSLGQGITIYF. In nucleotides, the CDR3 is TGTGCCAGCAGCTTGGGACAGGGGATCACCATATATTTT.

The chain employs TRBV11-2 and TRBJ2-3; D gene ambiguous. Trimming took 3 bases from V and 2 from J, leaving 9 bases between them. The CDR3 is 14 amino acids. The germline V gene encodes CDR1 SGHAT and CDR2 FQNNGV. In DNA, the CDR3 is TGTGCCAGCAGCTTTCCGCGTAACACAGATACGCAGTATTTT. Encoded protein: CASSFPRNTDTQYF. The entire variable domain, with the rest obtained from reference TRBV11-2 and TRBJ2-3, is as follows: EAGVAQSPRYKIIEKRQSVAFWCNPISGHATLYWYQQILGQGPKLLIQFQNNGVVDDSQLPKDRFSAERLKGVDSTLKIQPAKLEDSAVYLCASSFPRNTDTQYFGPGTRLTVL.

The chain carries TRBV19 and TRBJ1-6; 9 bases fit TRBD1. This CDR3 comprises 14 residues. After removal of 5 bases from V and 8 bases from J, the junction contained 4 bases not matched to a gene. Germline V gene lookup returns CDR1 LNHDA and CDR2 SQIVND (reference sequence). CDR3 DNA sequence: TGTGCCAGTAGTCGGGACAGGGAAGATTCACCCCTCCACTTT. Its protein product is CASSRDREDSPLHF.

This CDR3 reads CASSQDLAGGLLSDEQYF. For the CDR3, the DNA is TGCGCCAGCAGCCAAGACCTAGCGGGAGGGCTTTTATCTGACGAGCAGTACTTC. This chain connects TRBV4-3 to TRBJ2-7; 12 bases are a match to TRBD2. CDR1 is LGHNA and CDR2 is YSLEER in the germline V gene. The CDR3 runs 18 residues. Trimming removed 0 bases from V and 5 bases from J; junction bases left unmatched: 11.

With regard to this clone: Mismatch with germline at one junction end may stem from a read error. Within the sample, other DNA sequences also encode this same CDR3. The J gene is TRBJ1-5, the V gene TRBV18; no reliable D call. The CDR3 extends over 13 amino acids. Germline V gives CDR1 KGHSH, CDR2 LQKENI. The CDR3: CASSPGSDQPQHF. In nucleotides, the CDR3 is TGTGCCAGCTCACCTGGTAGCGATCAGCCCCAGCATTTT.

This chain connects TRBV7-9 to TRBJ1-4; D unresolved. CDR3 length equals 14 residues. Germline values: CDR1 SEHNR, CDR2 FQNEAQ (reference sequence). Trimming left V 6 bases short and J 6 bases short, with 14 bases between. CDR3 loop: CASSSSGSYEKLFF. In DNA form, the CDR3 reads TGTGCCAGCAGTTCTTCCGGGAGCTATGAAAAACTGTTTTTT.

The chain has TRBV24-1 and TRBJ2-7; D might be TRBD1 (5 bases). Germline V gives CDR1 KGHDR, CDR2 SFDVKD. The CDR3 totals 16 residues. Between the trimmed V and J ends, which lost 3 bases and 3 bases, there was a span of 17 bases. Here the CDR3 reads CATSDPGHSTDYEQYF. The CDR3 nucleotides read TGTGCCACCAGTGATCCTGGACACAGTACCGACTACGAGCAGTACTTC.

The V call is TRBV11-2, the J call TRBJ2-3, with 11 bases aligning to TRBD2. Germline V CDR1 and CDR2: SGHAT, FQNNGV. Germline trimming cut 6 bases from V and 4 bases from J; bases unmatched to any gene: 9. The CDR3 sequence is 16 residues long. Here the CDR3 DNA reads TGTGCCAGCAGTTCAACTAGCGGGAGCTCACCAGATACGCAGTATTTT. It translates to CASSSTSGSSPDTQYF.

For the CDR3, the DNA is TGTGCCAGCAGTTTAGCAGGACAGGGGGCTGATCAGCCCCAGCATTTT. Translated: CASSLAGQGADQPQHF. The chain is built from TRBV28 and TRBJ1-5; 11 bases fit TRBD1. The CDR3 spans 16 residues. V was clipped by 2 bases and J by 5 bases; unmatched bases: 5. Per germline, CDR1 MDHEN and CDR2 SYDVKM. The variable domain in full, completed from reference TRBV28 and TRBJ1-5, reads DVKVTQSSRYLVKRTGEKVFLECVQDMDHENMFWYRQDPGLGLRLIYFSYDVKMKEKGDIPEGYSVSREKKERFSLILESASTNQTSMYLCASSLAGQGADQPQHFGDGTRLSIL.

Here the CDR3 DNA reads TGTGCTAGTGGTCAAACTATCTTTGAGGACAATGAGCAGTTCTTC. This translates into CASGQTIFEDNEQFF. V and J are TRBV12-5 and TRBJ2-1; no reliable D call. Germline V lookup: CDR1 LGHNT, CDR2 FRNRAP. This CDR3 contains 15 residues. Trimming pared 5 bases from V and 5 bases from J, leaving 16 bases between.